A single sample is the source of the 14 T cell receptor beta chains below, sequenced in a study of shared clonotypes between healthy human individuals. Sequencing was performed with immunoSEQ multiplex PCR; in TCRdb, only in-frame clones are kept and a portion is missing. This table has millions of clones, approximately 90% appearing once. Sequences were obtained from naive CD4+ T cells sorted from blood. The subset is: CD45RA+ positively selected. The receptors originated from a man between 18 and 29 years old in good health.

With respect to this clone: The sample holds other DNA sequences that translate to the same CDR3. V is TRBV5-1 and J is TRBJ2-5; possibly TRBD1 for D (6 bases). The CDR3 has 14 residues. V lost 0 bases to trimming and J lost 5 bases, with 11 bases between them. In germline, CDR1 is SGHRS, CDR2 YFSETQ. The CDR3 DNA is TGCGCCAGCAGCTTGGCGGGGCAGGGGGAGACCCAGTACTTC. Its protein is CASSLAGQGETQYF.

As to this clone: The sample contains more than one DNA sequence encoding this CDR3. The J gene is TRBJ1-3, the V gene TRBV9; D unresolved. The CDR3 consists of 15 residues. Looked up from germline, CDR1 is SGDLS and CDR2 is YYNGEE. V dropped 0 bases and J dropped 0 bases, with 7 bases sitting between them. The CDR3 is CASSVEAFSGNTIYF. For the CDR3, the DNA is TGTGCCAGCAGCGTAGAGGCTTTCTCTGGAAACACCATATATTTT.

In this sample, this clone turned up a few times. This chain links TRBV19 with TRBJ2-7; D unresolved. The CDR3 covers 12 residues. The germline V gene has CDR1 LNHDA and CDR2 SQIVND (reference sequence). Trimming shortened V by 4 bases and J by 0 bases, and 4 bases separated the two germline ends. This CDR3 reads CASSTNSYEQYF. The CDR3 region has the DNA TGTGCCAGTAGTACGAACTCCTACGAGCAGTACTTC.

The table lists this clone with a few counts. Other DNA sequences of this sample code for an identical CDR3. The V and J genes are TRBV30 and TRBJ1-1, with D maybe TRBD1 (6 bases). The V end was cut by 1 base, the J end by 1 base, with 7 bases between. Germline V gene data show CDR1 as GTSNPN and CDR2 as SVGIG (reference sequence). This CDR3 comprises 13 residues. The CDR3 is CAWSGGANTEAFF. In DNA form, the CDR3 reads TGTGCCTGGAGTGGGGGGGCGAACACTGAAGCTTTCTTT.

The chain uses TRBV4-3 and TRBJ1-6; no clear D gene. This CDR3 contains 17 residues. The V end was cut by 0 bases, the J end by 0 bases, with 9 bases between. CDR1 is LGHNA and CDR2 is YSLEER in the germline V gene. CDR3 sequence: CASSQDLIGSYNSPLHF. CDR3 DNA: TGCGCCAGCAGCCAAGATCTCATAGGCTCCTATAATTCACCCCTCCACTTT.

V and J are TRBV6-1 and TRBJ1-2, with 9 bases fitting TRBD1. Germline assignment: CDR1 MNHNS and CDR2 SASEGT. Trimming at V came to 6 bases and at J to 4 bases, leaving 6 bases not matched to a gene. This CDR3 region has 14 residues. The CDR3 sequence is CASRGTGSVYGYTF. CDR3 coding DNA: TGTGCCAGCAGGGGGACAGGGTCTGTCTATGGCTACACCTTC.

Only a few counts were recorded for this clone. This chain links TRBV25-1 with TRBJ1-4; D ambiguous. This CDR3 contains 16 residues. Germline assignment: CDR1 MGHDK and CDR2 SYGVNS. The V and J ends lost 6 bases and 3 bases respectively, with 17 bases between them. DNA of the CDR3: TGTGCCAGCAGCGACCTCTCCGGGGAGGCTAATGAAAAACTGTTTTTT. The encoded protein is CASSDLSGEANEKLFF.

The chain employs TRBV28 and TRBJ2-1; D call uncertain. Germline CDR1 is MDHEN and CDR2 is SYDVKM. This CDR3 region has 13 residues. V dropped 8 bases and J dropped 8 bases, with 16 bases sitting between them. The CDR3 loop is CASWDQTGHEQFF. Here the CDR3 DNA reads TGTGCCAGCTGGGATCAGACCGGCCATGAGCAGTTCTTC. Complete variable domain (other parts from reference TRBV28 and TRBJ2-1): DVKVTQSSRYLVKRTGEKVFLECVQDMDHENMFWYRQDPGLGLRLIYFSYDVKMKEKGDIPEGYSVSREKKERFSLILESASTNQTSMYLCASWDQTGHEQFFGPGTRLTVL.

The rearrangement links TRBV10-1 to TRBJ2-7, with D maybe TRBD2 (6 bases). This CDR3 spans 14 amino acids. Between the trimmed V and J ends, which lost 0 bases and 5 bases, there was a span of 11 bases. From germline, CDR1 is WNHNN and CDR2 SYGVQD (reference sequence). CDR3 in amino acids: CASSESGGGNEQYF. Here the CDR3 DNA reads TGCGCCAGCAGTGAGTCGGGGGGTGGCAACGAGCAGTACTTC.

This clone came up once. The chain recombines TRBV9 with TRBJ2-3; 7 bases are shared with TRBD2. The length of the CDR3 is 17 residues. After removal of 3 bases from V and 4 bases from J, the junction contained 14 bases not matched to a gene. Germline CDR1 and CDR2: SGDLS and YYNGEE. In DNA, the CDR3 is TGTGCCAGCAGCGCGTTAGGACTAGGCGCTTACCCAGATACGCAGTATTTT. Amino acid sequence: CASSALGLGAYPDTQYF.

The chain recombines TRBV5-1 with TRBJ2-7; TRBD2 matches at 12 bases. Trimming at V came to 9 bases and at J to 3 bases, leaving 7 bases not matched to a gene. The CDR3 runs to 14 residues. Germline lookup yields CDR1 SGHRS and CDR2 YFSETQ. CDR3 loop: CATGMGLAGYEQYF. The CDR3 DNA follows: TGCGCCACCGGAATGGGACTAGCGGGCTACGAGCAGTACTTC.

The V call is TRBV7-9, the J call TRBJ2-1; 8 nucleotides match TRBD2. The CDR3 has 17 amino acids. Germline V gene data show CDR1 as SEHNR and CDR2 as FQNEAQ (reference sequence). V trimming: 0 bases; J trimming: 5 bases; junction bases outside the gene matches: 9. The CDR3 coding sequence is TGTGCCAGCAGCTTAGCGCTAACCGGGGGGGTGGACAATGAGCAGTTCTTC. It translates to CASSLALTGGVDNEQFF.

This clone was picked up a small number of times. The chain recombines TRBV7-9 with TRBJ1-2; 7 bases match TRBD1. Looked up from germline, CDR1 is SEHNR and CDR2 is FQNEAQ (reference sequence). With 5 bases clipped from V and 8 bases from J, the junction kept 8 bases outside the gene matches. CDR3 length equals 13 residues. The chain's CDR3 is CASSQRGQEGYTF. CDR3 nucleotides: TGTGCCAGCAGCCAGAGGGGGCAGGAAGGCTACACCTTC.

V gene TRBV19 combines with J gene TRBJ2-6; D unresolved. CDR1 is LNHDA, CDR2 SQIVND, per germline (reference sequence). The CDR3 spans 13 residues. V shed 4 bases and J shed 0 bases, with 1 base lying between them. The CDR3 DNA reads TGTGCCAGTAGTAGCTCTGGGGCCAACGTCCTGACTTTC. Translated, it gives CASSSSGANVLTF.